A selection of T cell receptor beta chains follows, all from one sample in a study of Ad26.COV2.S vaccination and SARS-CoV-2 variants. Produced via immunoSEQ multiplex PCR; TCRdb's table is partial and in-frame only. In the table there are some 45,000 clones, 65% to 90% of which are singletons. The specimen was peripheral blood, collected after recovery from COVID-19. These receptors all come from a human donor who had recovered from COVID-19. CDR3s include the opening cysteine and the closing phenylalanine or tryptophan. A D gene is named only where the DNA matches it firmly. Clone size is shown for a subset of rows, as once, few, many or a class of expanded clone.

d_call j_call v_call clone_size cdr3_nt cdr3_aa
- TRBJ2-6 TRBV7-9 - TGTGCCAGCAGCTTTAGGGACTCTGGGGCCAACGTCCTGACTTTC CASSFRDSGANVLTF
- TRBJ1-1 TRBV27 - TGTGCCAGCAGAGAAACGCTCTCACACGGGGGTAACGCTGAAGCTTTCTTT CASRETLSHGGNAEAFF
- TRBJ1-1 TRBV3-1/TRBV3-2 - TGTGCCAGCAGCCAAGTTTGGGGGGGAACTGAAGCTTTCTTT CASSQVWGGTEAFF
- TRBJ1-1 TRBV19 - TGTGCCAGTAGTCTGACGGTTGAAGCTTTCTTT CASSLTVEAFF
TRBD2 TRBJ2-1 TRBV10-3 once TGTGCCATCAGGCTCAGCGGGGGTTCCTACAATGAGCAGTTCTTC CAIRLSGGSYNEQFF
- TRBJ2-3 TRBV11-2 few TGTGCCAGCAGCCCCCGGGCCCGAGCCACAGATACGCAGTATTTT CASSPRARATDTQYF
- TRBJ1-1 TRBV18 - TGTGCCAGCACCACCGAAGGGGAGAACACTGAAGCTTTCTTT CASTTEGENTEAFF
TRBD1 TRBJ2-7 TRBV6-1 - TGTGCCAGCAGTGAAAGTGAGGGGGCGGCCTACGAGCAGTACTTC CASSESEGAAYEQYF
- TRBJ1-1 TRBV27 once TGTGCCAGCAGTTTTCAGGGCGGGAGGACTGAAGCTTTCTTT CASSFQGGRTEAFF
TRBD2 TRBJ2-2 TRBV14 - TGTGCCAGCAGCCAGAGGACTAGCGGGTACGGCGGGGAGCTGTTTTTT CASSQRTSGYGGELFF
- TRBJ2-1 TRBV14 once TGTGCCAGCAGCCTCCTGGCAGGTCTCGGCTCCTACAATGAGCAGTTCTTC CASSLLAGLGSYNEQFF
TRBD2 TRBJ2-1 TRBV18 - TGTGCCAGCTCACCGCTCTTGGGCGGGAGCTCCTACAATGAGCAGTTCTTC CASSPLLGGSSYNEQFF
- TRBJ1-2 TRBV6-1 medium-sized TGTGCCAGCAGTGAAGCCGGGTGGGACGGCTACACCTTC CASSEAGWDGYTF
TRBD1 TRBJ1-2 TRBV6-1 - TGTGCCAGCAGTGAAACGGGACAGGGAGCTAACTATGGCTACACCTTC CASSETGQGANYGYTF
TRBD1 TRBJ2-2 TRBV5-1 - TGCGCCAGCAGATGGACAGGGGGCCCGAACACCGGGGAGCTGTTTTTT CASRWTGGPNTGELFF
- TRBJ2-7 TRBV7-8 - TGTGCCAGCAGCTTTTCCCCGGGAGACTACGAGCAGTACTTC CASSFSPGDYEQYF
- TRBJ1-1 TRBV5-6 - TGTGCCAGCACCGGGACTCTTATAACTGAAGCTTTCTTT CASTGTLITEAFF